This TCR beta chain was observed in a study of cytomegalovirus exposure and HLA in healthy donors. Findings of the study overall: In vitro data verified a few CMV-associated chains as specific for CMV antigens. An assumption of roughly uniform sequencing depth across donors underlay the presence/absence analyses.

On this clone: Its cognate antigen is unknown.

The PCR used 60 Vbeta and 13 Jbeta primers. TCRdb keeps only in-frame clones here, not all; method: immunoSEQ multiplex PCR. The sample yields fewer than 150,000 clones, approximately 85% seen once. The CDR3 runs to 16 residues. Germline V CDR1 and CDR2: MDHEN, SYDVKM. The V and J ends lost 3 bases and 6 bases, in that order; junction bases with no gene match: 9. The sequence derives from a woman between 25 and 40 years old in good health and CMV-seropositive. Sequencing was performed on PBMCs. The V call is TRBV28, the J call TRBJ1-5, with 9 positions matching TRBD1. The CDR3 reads CASSLGTGRGVQPQHF. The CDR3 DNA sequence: TGTGCCAGCAGTTTGGGGACAGGGAGGGGAGTTCAGCCCCAGCATTTT.